The T cell receptor (beta chain) described here comes from a study of monozygotic twins with inflammatory bowel disease. The CDR3 loop spans 16 amino acids. Germline V gene sequence: CDR1 SGHDT, CDR2 YYEEEE. With the 5' RACE reads reprocessed, TCRdb shows one record per CDR3 protein and no DNA. There are around 99,000 distinct CDR3 sequences in the sample, with around 11% held by the top ten. Sample: blood. The chain employs TRBV5-6 and TRBJ1-6; absent DNA, TCRdb's TRBD1 call cannot be checked. The sequence derives from a human donor with ulcerative colitis or Crohn's disease, or a healthy co-twin of an affected twin (not recorded which). CDR3 region: CASSRGAGVYNSPLHF.